The 23 T cell receptor beta chains in this list originate from one sample, sequenced in a study of blood T cells in healthy people across ages. Primed by a sample-barcoded 5' primer and a J-beta primer mix, a second PCR proceeded for about 7 to 11 cycles. MiXCR, applied by TCRdb to the 5' RACE reads, yields one record per CDR3 protein. The sample yields roughly 1.7 million distinct CDR3 sequences, 30% to 35% seen once. Sequencing input: blood. These receptors originate from a woman aged 25-40 years in good health.

This clonotype was counted between two and nine times. The chain employs TRBV6-1 and TRBJ2-3, with unresolved D. The V gene's germline CDR1 is MNHNS and CDR2 SASEGT. The V and J ends lost 3 bases and 2 bases respectively, with 18 bases between them. The CDR3 extends over 17 amino acids. CDR3 in DNA: TGTGCCAGCAGTGATCCCCCCGTTGTGGGTCTCACAGATACGCAGTATTTT. It translates to CASSDPPVVGLTDTQYF.

The chain has TRBV24-1 and TRBJ1-1; 7 bases match TRBD1. The germline V gene encodes CDR1 KGHDR and CDR2 SFDVKD. This CDR3 region has 14 residues. The V gene end was trimmed by 7 bases and the J gene end by 7 bases; junction bases not matched to a gene: 11. CDR3 in amino acids: CATSAGRAGGEAFF. CDR3 DNA sequence: TGTGCCACCAGCGCCGGACGGGCAGGGGGTGAAGCTTTCTTT.

The chain has TRBV28 and TRBJ2-1; 7 bases are shared with TRBD2. This CDR3 has 14 amino acids. Trimming removed 8 bases from V and 0 bases from J; junction bases left unmatched: 4. Germline V CDR1 and CDR2: MDHEN, SYDVKM. CDR3 nucleotide sequence: TGTGCCAGCCGGGGGGAGTACTCCTACAATGAGCAGTTCTTC. Encoded protein: CASRGEYSYNEQFF.

The J gene is TRBJ2-3, the V gene TRBV20-1, with D tentatively TRBD2 (5 bases). Germline V gene sequence: CDR1 DFQATT, CDR2 SNEGSKA (reference sequence). The germline V and J ends were trimmed by 6 bases and 0 bases, with 19 bases remaining between them. This CDR3 contains 16 residues. CDR3 nucleotides: TGCAGTGCCAACCTGCAGTCGGGGATTAGCACAGATACGCAGTATTTT. Translation gives CSANLQSGISTDTQYF.

The chain employs TRBV27 and TRBJ2-1, with 7 bases fitting TRBD2. Germline V lookup: CDR1 MNHEY, CDR2 SMNVEV (reference sequence). The CDR3 spans 15 residues. The trim removed 7 bases at V and 4 bases at J, leaving 10 bases unmatched. The CDR3 DNA reads as TGTGCCAGCACCGATAGCGGGCCCGAATACAATGAGCAGTTCTTC. It yields the protein CASTDSGPEYNEQFF.

This clonotype was seen only a few times. The rearrangement joins TRBV10-2 to TRBJ1-6; weak D call: TRBD1 (5 bases). V was cut by 6 bases and J by 7 bases, with 16 bases left in between. The germline gives CDR1 WSHSY, CDR2 SAAADI. CDR3 length: 15 amino acids. This CDR3 reads CASRSGGMGNSPLHF. DNA of the CDR3: TGCGCCAGCAGGTCGGGGGGAATGGGGAATTCACCCCTCCACTTT.

This rearrangement joins TRBV20-1 to TRBJ2-1, with 12 bases matching TRBD2. The V gene's germline CDR1 is DFQATT and CDR2 SNEGSKA (reference sequence). Germline trimming cut 1 base from V and 4 bases from J; bases unmatched to any gene: 11. CDR3 length: 18 amino acids. CDR3 coding DNA: TGCAGTGCTAGAGCCTCAAATTTCGGACTAGCGGGATACAATGAGCAGTTCTTC. The encoded protein is CSARASNFGLAGYNEQFF.

The rearrangement joins TRBV25-1 to TRBJ2-1; 7 bases fit TRBD1. The length of the CDR3 is 15 residues. Trimming took 4 bases from V and 2 from J; bases not matched to a gene: 5. CDR1 is MGHDK and CDR2 is SYGVNS in the germline V gene. The CDR3 DNA follows: TGTGCCAGCAGTGCCAGGGACAGCCCCTACAATGAGCAGTTCTTC. This codes for CASSARDSPYNEQFF.

This clonotype has more than one count but fewer than ten. The V call is TRBV13, the J call TRBJ2-1; TRBD2 matches at 9 bases. CDR3 length: 17 amino acids. Per the germline V gene, CDR1 is PRHDT and CDR2 is FYEKMQ (reference sequence). Trimming at V came to 5 bases and at J to 5 bases, leaving 13 bases not matched to a gene. The CDR3 sequence is CASSRTGWTSENNEQFF. The CDR3 DNA is TGTGCCAGCAGCCGTACCGGATGGACTAGCGAAAACAATGAGCAGTTCTTC.

The J gene is TRBJ1-1, the V gene TRBV5-1; D is unresolved. V lost 4 bases, J lost 5 bases, and 15 bases lay in between. CDR3 length equals 14 residues. CDR1 and CDR2 (germline): SGHRS, YFSETQ. CDR3 amino acids: CASSLEGVETEAFF. The DNA of the CDR3 is TGCGCCAGCAGCCTGGAGGGAGTTGAGACTGAAGCTTTCTTT. The whole variable domain, remainder taken from reference TRBV5-1 and TRBJ1-1, is KAGVTQTPRYLIKTRGQQVTLSCSPISGHRSVSWYQQTPGQGLQFLFEYFSETQRNKGNFPGRFSGRQFSNSRSEMNVSTLELGDSALYLCASSLEGVETEAFFGQGTRLTVV.

There are a few counts of this clonotype. This chain connects TRBV5-1 to TRBJ2-7, with D tentatively TRBD2 (5 bases). Looked up from germline, CDR1 is SGHRS and CDR2 is YFSETQ. The CDR3 consists of 14 residues. The ends were cut back, 3 bases at V and 7 bases at J, with 17 bases in the middle. The CDR3 sequence is CASSSKEWRNEQYF. CDR3 in DNA: TGCGCCAGCAGCTCTAAGGAATGGAGGAATGAGCAGTACTTC.

This chain connects TRBV30 to TRBJ1-2, with D possibly matching TRBD1 (5 bases). The V gene's germline CDR1 is GTSNPN and CDR2 SVGIG (reference sequence). V lost 3 bases to trimming and J lost 4 bases, with 21 bases between them. The CDR3 extends over 16 amino acids. The CDR3 loop is CAWRNLDSPKSYGYTF. The CDR3 DNA sequence: TGTGCCTGGAGGAACCTCGACAGCCCCAAGTCCTATGGCTACACCTTC. Using reference TRBV30 and TRBJ1-2 for the parts outside the CDR3, the full variable domain is SQTIHQWPATLVQPVGSPLSLECTVEGTSNPNLYWYRQAAGRGLQLLFYSVGIGQISSEVPQNLSASRPQDRQFILSSKKLLLSDSGFYLCAWRNLDSPKSYGYTFGSGTRLTVV.

This clonotype was seen more than once but under ten times. The chain carries TRBV15 and TRBJ2-7; TRBD1 is a possible D gene (6 bases). V dropped 0 bases and J dropped 3 bases, with 12 bases sitting between them. CDR3 size: 15 residues. In germline, CDR1 is LNHNV, CDR2 YYDKDF (reference sequence). The CDR3 DNA reads TGTGCCACCAGCAGAGATGAAGGGGGTGGCTACGAGCAGTACTTC. This codes for CATSRDEGGGYEQYF. The whole variable domain, filled in from reference TRBV15 and TRBJ2-7, reads DAMVIQNPRYQVTQFGKPVTLSCSQTLNHNVMYWYQQKSSQAPKLLFHYYDKDFNNEADTPDNFQSRRPNTSFCFLDIRSPGLGDTAMYLCATSRDEGGGYEQYFGPGTRLTVT.

The table lists this clonotype with a few counts. The chain is built from TRBV20-1 and TRBJ2-3, with 8 bases matching TRBD2. The CDR3 is made up of 13 amino acids. In germline, CDR1 is DFQATT, CDR2 SNEGSKA (reference sequence). Trimming removed 2 bases from V and 6 bases from J; junction bases left unmatched: 4. The CDR3: CSARPAGVDTQYF. Here the CDR3 DNA reads TGCAGTGCTAGACCAGCGGGAGTGGATACGCAGTATTTT.

This clonotype occurred a few times. V is TRBV10-3 and J is TRBJ2-5; TRBD1 aligns across 8 bases. Per germline, CDR1 ENHRY and CDR2 SYGVKD. Trimming at V came to 6 bases and at J to 0 bases, leaving 3 bases not matched to a gene. The length of the CDR3 is 14 residues. The CDR3 sequence: CAIRKTGDQETQYF. CDR3 nucleotide sequence: TGTGCCATCAGGAAGACAGGGGACCAAGAGACCCAGTACTTC.

Turning to this clonotype: Germline is not matched at one junction end, which may reflect a read error. The rearrangement links TRBV7-9 to TRBJ1-2; D gene uncertain. The length of the CDR3 is 14 residues. Germline V gene sequence: CDR1 SEHNR, CDR2 FQNEAQ (reference sequence). CDR3 protein: CASSLEGLYYGCTF. The CDR3 DNA reads TGTGCCAGCAGCTTAGAAGGGCTCTACTATGGCTGCACCTTC.

The genes are TRBV27 and TRBJ2-6; no firm D call. CDR3 length: 15 amino acids. V was clipped by 10 bases and J by 4 bases, with 17 bases between them. The germline V gene has CDR1 MNHEY and CDR2 SMNVEV (reference sequence). This chain's CDR3 is CATNSLVAGANVLTF. CDR3 DNA sequence: TGTGCCACAAATTCCCTAGTAGCCGGGGCCAACGTCCTGACTTTC.

This chain uses TRBV28 with TRBJ2-5; a weak D match, TRBD2 (6 bases). The CDR3 has 16 amino acids. Looked up from germline, CDR1 is MDHEN and CDR2 is SYDVKM. V shed 6 bases and J shed 1 base, with 18 bases lying between them. CDR3 amino acids: CASSIPAGRSQETQYF. The CDR3 DNA sequence: TGTGCCAGCAGCATACCGGCGGGACGGAGCCAAGAGACCCAGTACTTC. Together with reference TRBV28 and TRBJ2-5, the CDR3 gives the full variable domain: DVKVTQSSRYLVKRTGEKVFLECVQDMDHENMFWYRQDPGLGLRLIYFSYDVKMKEKGDIPEGYSVSREKKERFSLILESASTNQTSMYLCASSIPAGRSQETQYFGPGTRLLVL.

The chain combines TRBV20-1 with TRBJ2-2, with 7 nucleotides matching TRBD2. The ends lost 6 bases at V and 7 bases at J; junction bases unmatched: 8. This CDR3 comprises 13 residues. Looked up from germline, CDR1 is DFQATT and CDR2 is SNEGSKA (reference sequence). As DNA, the CDR3 is TGCAGTGCCCCCGGGACGGGGGGCGGGGAGCTGTTTTTT. Protein: CSAPGTGGGELFF.

This clonotype was picked up many times. V gene TRBV12-3 or TRBV12-4 combines with J gene TRBJ1-4; D remains ambiguous. This CDR3 is built from 11 residues. Trimming left V 3 bases short and J 6 bases short, with 2 bases between. The CDR3 bases are TGTGCCAGCAGTTTGGATGAAAAACTGTTTTTT. It specifies CASSLDEKLFF.

The chain employs TRBV20-1 and TRBJ2-3; TRBD2 agrees at 10 bases. The CDR3 is 13 residues long. V was clipped by 7 bases and J by 11 bases; unmatched bases: 12. The germline gives CDR1 DFQATT, CDR2 SNEGSKA (reference sequence). CDR3 sequence reads: CSVRTSGTGMQYF. The CDR3 nucleotides read TGCAGTGTTCGGACTAGCGGCACAGGTATGCAGTATTTT.

The rearrangement joins TRBV4-1 to TRBJ2-1; 11 positions agree with TRBD2. The CDR3 contains 17 residues. CDR1 MGHRA and CDR2 YSYEKL come from the germline V gene. With 2 bases clipped from V and 4 bases from J, the junction kept 7 bases outside the gene matches. The CDR3 protein is CASSQQGTSGTYNEQFF. In DNA form, the CDR3 reads TGCGCCAGCAGCCAACAGGGGACTAGCGGTACTTACAATGAGCAGTTCTTC.

This clonotype was observed a handful of times. The chain couples TRBV6-1 to TRBJ2-1; TRBD1 might be the D (6 bases). Between the trimmed V and J ends, which lost 3 bases and 7 bases, there was a span of 19 bases. CDR3 size: 16 residues. Germline V lookup: CDR1 MNHNS, CDR2 SASEGT. The CDR3 sequence is CASSDNRVIGENEQFF. The CDR3 bases are TGTGCCAGCAGTGACAACAGGGTGATAGGTGAGAATGAGCAGTTCTTC.